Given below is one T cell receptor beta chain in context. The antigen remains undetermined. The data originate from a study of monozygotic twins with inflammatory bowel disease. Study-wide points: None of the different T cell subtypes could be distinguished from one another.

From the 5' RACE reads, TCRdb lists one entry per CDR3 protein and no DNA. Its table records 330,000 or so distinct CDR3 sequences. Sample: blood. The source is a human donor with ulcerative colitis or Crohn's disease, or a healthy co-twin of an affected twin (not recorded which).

CDR3 in amino acids: CSPNNGDSPLHF. The V gene is TRBV20-1, the J gene TRBJ1-6. Germline CDR1 DFQATT, CDR2 SNEGSKA (reference sequence). CDR3 size: 12 residues.